This T cell receptor (beta chain) was captured by sequencing in a study of OX40 agonist ivuxolimab in advanced cancers. Overall study: Patients were given ivuxolimab, an antibody that agonizes OX40 (CD134). Every patient in dose escalation had hepatocellular carcinoma, melanoma, renal cell or head and neck cancer. Study results and caveats: Dose levels from 0.1 to 3.0 mg/kg saw CD4+ and CD8+ blood T cells expand clonally by week 6. Averaged across samples, CD8+ T cells carried more expanded clones than CD4+ did.

Clones were sequenced by immunoSEQ multiplex PCR, and TCRdb holds only the in-frame ones, with some missing. Among approximately 57,000 clones, about 81% were seen once, and the ten largest hold 0.75%. This CDR3 contains 17 residues. Trimming pared 0 bases from V and 5 bases from J, leaving 19 bases between. The germline V gene encodes CDR1 SGHRS and CDR2 YFSETQ. Note on this clone: Its antigen is unidentified.

The chain employs TRBV5-1 and TRBJ2-3, with D possibly being TRBD1 (6 bases). The source of this sequence is an adult with an advanced solid tumor such as melanoma, head and neck, liver or kidney cancer. The sample consisted of CD4+ or CD8+ T cells sorted from blood, taken in a trial of the OX40 agonist ivuxolimab. CDR3 DNA sequence: TGCGCCAGCAGCTTGGTAAGGGGGACCGGGATCCAAGATACGCAGTATTTT. Translated: CASSLVRGTGIQDTQYF.